The T cell receptor (beta chain) under discussion was sequenced for a study of blood T cell repertoires in COVID-19. In the study overall: Whether acute or convalescent, the COVID-19 samples came from the United States, Italy and Spain. Nucleic acid was either cDNA or gDNA, and it came from T cells, B-cell-depleted T cells, or PBMCs.

Under the authors' procedure: Reference gene primer amplification in the assay estimated nucleated cell counts. The table came from immunoSEQ multiplex PCR; TCRdb's copy has only in-frame clones and leaves some out. V, J and clone size are those of that table, while D and trimming were read from the DNA. The sample has about 240,000 clones, 88% seen once; the top ten hold 0.75% to 1%. The CDR3 is 12 residues long. Trimming stripped 3 bases from V and 5 bases from J, with 6 bases between. Germline-derived CDR1 and CDR2 are ENHRY and SYGVKD. This clonotype originated in a woman aged 40 to 50 who had recovered from COVID-19. Sequences were obtained from peripheral blood. V and J are TRBV10-3 and TRBJ2-3; possible D gene TRBD2, 5 bases. The CDR3 reads CAISDAGDTQYF. The CDR3 coding sequence is TGTGCCATCAGTGATGCGGGAGATACGCAGTATTTT.